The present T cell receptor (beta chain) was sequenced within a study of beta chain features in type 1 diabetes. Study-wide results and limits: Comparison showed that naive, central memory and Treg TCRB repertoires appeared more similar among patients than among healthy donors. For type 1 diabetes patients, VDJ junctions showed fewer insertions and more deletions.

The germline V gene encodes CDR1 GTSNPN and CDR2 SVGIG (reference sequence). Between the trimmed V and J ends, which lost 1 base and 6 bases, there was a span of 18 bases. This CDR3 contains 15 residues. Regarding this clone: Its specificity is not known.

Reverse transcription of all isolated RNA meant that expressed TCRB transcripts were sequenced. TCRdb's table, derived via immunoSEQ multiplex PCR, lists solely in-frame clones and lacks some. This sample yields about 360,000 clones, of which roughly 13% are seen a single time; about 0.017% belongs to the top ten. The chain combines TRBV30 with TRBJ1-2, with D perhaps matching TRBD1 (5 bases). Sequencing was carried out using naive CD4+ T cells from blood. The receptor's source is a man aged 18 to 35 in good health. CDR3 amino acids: CAWSGTGLPRDGYTF. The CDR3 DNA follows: TGTGCCTGGAGTGGCACGGGACTCCCCCGGGATGGCTACACCTTC. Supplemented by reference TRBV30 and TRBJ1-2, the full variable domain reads SQTIHQWPATLVQPVGSPLSLECTVEGTSNPNLYWYRQAAGRGLQLLFYSVGIGQISSEVPQNLSASRPQDRQFILSSKKLLLSDSGFYLCAWSGTGLPRDGYTFGSGTRLTVV.